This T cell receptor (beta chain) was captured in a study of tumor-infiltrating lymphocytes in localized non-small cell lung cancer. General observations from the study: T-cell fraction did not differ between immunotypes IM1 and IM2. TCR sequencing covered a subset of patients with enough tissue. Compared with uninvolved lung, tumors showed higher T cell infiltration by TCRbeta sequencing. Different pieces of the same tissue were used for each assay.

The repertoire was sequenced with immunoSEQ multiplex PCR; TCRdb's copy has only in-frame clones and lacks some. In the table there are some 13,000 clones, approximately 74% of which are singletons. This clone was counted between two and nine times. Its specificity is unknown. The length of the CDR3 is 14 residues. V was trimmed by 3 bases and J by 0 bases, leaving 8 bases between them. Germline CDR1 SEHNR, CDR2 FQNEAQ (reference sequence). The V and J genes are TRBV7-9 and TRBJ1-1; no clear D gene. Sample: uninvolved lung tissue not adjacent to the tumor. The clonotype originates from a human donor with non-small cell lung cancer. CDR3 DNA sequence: TGTGCCAGCAGCTTGTCGGGGATGAACACTGAAGCTTTCTTT. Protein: CASSLSGMNTEAFF.